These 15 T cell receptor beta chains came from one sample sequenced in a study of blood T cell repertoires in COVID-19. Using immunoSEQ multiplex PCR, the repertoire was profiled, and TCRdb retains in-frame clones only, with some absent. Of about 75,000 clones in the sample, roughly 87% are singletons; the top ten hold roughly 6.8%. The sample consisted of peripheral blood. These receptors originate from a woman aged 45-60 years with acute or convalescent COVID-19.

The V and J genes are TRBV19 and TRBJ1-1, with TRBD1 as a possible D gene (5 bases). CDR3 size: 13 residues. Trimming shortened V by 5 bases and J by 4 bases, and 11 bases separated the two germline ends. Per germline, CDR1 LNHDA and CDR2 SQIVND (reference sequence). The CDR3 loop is CASSGAGFTEAFF. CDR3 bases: TGTGCCAGTAGTGGGGCAGGGTTCACTGAAGCTTTCTTT. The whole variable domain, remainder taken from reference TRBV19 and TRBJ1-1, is DGGITQSPKYLFRKEGQNVTLSCEQNLNHDAMYWYRQDPGQGLRLIYYSQIVNDFQKGDIAEGYSVSREKKESFPLTVTSAQKNPTAFYLCASSGAGFTEAFFGQGTRLTVV.

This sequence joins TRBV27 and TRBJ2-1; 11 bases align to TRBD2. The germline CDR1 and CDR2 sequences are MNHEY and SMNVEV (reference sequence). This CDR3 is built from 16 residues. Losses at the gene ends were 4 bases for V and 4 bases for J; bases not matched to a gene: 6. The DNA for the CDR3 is TGTGCCAGCAGTTCCCTCCGGACTAGCGGGTACAATGAGCAGTTCTTC. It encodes CASSSLRTSGYNEQFF.

CDR3 residues: CASSEQGNTEAFF. CDR3 coding DNA: TGTGCCAGCAGCGAACAGGGGAACACTGAAGCTTTCTTT. The genes are TRBV7-8 and TRBJ1-1; D is possibly TRBD1 (6 bases). The CDR3 is made up of 13 amino acids. Trimming removed 5 bases at V and 1 base at J, with 8 bases between. The V gene's germline CDR1 is SGHVS and CDR2 FQNEAQ.

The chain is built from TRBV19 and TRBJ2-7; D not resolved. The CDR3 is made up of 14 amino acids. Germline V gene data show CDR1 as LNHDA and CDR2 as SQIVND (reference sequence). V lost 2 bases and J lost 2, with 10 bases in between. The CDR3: CASSIFGGTYEQYF. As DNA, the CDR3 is TGTGCCAGTAGTATATTTGGCGGAACCTACGAGCAGTACTTC.

DNA of the CDR3: TGCGCCAGCAGCTTGGAGCTAGCGGGAGGTACGCAGTATTTT. As protein: CASSLELAGGTQYF. The chain uses TRBV5-1 and TRBJ2-3, with 11 nucleotides matching TRBD2. The CDR3 length is 14 residues. The trim removed 0 bases at V and 8 bases at J, leaving 2 bases unmatched. Germline loops: CDR1 SGHRS, CDR2 YFSETQ.

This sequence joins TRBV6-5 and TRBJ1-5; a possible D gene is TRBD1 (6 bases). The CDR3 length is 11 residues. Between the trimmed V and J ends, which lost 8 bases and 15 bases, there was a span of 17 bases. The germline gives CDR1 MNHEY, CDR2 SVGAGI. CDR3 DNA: TGTGCCAGCGCAACTACAGGGATTAGGCATTTT. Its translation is CASATTGIRHF.

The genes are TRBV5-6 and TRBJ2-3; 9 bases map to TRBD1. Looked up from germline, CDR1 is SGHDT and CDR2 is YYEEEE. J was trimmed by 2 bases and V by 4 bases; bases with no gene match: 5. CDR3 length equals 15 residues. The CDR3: CASSVTGGITDTQYF. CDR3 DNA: TGTGCCAGCAGCGTGACAGGGGGTATCACAGATACGCAGTATTTT.

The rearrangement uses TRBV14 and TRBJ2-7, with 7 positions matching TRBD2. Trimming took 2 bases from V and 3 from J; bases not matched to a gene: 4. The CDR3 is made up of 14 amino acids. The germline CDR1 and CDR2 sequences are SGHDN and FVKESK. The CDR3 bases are TGTGCCAGCAGCCAATATGGGGGGGTCTACGAGCAGTACTTC. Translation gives CASSQYGGVYEQYF.

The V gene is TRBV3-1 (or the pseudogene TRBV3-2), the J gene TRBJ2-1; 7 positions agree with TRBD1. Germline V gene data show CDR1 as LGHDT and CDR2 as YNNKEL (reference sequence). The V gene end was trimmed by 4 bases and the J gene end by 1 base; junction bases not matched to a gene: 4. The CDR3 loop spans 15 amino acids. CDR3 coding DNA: TGTGCCAGCAGCCTAGACAGGGATTCCTACAATGAGCAGTTCTTC. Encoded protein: CASSLDRDSYNEQFF.

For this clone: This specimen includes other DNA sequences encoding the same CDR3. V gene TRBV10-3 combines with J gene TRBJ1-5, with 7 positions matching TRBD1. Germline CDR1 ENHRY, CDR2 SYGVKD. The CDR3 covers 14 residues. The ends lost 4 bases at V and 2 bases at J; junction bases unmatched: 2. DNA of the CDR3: TGTGCCATCAGTGGGCAGGGGGGCAATCAGCCCCAGCATTTT. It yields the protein CAISGQGGNQPQHF.

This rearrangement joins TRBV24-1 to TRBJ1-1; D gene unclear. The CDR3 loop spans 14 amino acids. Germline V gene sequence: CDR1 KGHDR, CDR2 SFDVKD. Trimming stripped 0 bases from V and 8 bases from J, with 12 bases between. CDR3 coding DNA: TGTGCCACCAGTGATTTGGGGCGGCGCGGGGAAGCTTTCTTT. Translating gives CATSDLGRRGEAFF.

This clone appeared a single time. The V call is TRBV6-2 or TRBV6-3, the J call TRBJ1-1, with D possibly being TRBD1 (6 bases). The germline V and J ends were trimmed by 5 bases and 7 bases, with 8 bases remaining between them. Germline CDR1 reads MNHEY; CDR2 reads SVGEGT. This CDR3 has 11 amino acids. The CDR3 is CASSTGFEAFF. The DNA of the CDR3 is TGTGCCAGCAGTACAGGGTTTGAAGCTTTCTTT.

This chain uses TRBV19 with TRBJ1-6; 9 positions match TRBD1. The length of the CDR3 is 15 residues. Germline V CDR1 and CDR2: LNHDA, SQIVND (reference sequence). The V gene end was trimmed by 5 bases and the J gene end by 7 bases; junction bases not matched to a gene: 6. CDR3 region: CASSSWTGVNSPLHF. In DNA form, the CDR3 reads TGTGCCAGTAGTTCTTGGACAGGGGTCAATTCACCCCTCCACTTT.

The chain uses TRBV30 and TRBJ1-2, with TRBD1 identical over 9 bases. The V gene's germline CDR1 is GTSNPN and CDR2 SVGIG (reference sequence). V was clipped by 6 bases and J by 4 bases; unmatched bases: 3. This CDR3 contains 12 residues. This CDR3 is CACGTGSYGYTF. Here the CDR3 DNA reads TGTGCCTGCGGGACAGGGAGCTATGGCTACACCTTC.

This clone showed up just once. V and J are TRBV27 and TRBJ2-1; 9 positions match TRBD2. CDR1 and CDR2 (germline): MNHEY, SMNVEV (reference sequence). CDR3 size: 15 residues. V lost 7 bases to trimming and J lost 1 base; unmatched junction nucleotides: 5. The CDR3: CASIGLAGSYNEQFF. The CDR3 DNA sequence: TGTGCCAGCATAGGCCTAGCGGGATCCTACAATGAGCAGTTCTTC.